This entry describes one T cell receptor (beta chain). The CDR3 is 15 amino acids. The germline V gene has CDR1 LNHDA and CDR2 SQIVND (reference sequence). Trimming cost V 3 bases and J 2 bases; bases outside gene matches: 1. These data originate in a study of control samples from healthy donors and cancer patients. The protocol was immunoSEQ multiplex PCR, while the TCRdb copy is restricted to in-frame clones and leaves out a portion. The sample contains some 150,000 clones, about 90% of which appear only once. Sequencing was done on a sample of blood. The receptor's source is a man aged 25-45 years in good health. The chain recombines TRBV19 with TRBJ2-1, with 10 nucleotides matching TRBD1. The CDR3 sequence is CASSIGQGAYNEQFF. CDR3 nucleotides: TGTGCCAGTAGTATTGGACAGGGGGCCTACAATGAGCAGTTCTTC.